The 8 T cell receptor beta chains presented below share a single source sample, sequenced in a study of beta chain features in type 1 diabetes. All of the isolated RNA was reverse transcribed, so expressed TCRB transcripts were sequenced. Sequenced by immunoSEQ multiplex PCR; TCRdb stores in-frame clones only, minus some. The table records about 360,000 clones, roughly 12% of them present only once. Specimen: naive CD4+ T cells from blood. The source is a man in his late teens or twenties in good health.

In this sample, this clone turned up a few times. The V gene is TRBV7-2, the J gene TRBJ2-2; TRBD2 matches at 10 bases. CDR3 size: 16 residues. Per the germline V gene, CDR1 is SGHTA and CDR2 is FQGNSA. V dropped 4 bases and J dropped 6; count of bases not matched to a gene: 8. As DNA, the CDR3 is TGTGCCAGCAGCTCCAGGGCAGCGGGAGGGCCCGGGGAGCTGTTTTTT. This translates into CASSSRAAGGPGELFF.

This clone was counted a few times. This CDR3 reads CASSFPSGELFF. Written as DNA, the CDR3 is TGTGCCAGCAGCTTCCCTTCCGGGGAGCTGTTTTTT. The genes are TRBV5-6 and TRBJ2-2; no clear D gene. Germline-derived CDR1 and CDR2 are SGHDT and YYEEEE. Trimming shortened V by 2 bases and J by 6 bases, and 5 bases separated the two germline ends. The CDR3 length is 12 residues.

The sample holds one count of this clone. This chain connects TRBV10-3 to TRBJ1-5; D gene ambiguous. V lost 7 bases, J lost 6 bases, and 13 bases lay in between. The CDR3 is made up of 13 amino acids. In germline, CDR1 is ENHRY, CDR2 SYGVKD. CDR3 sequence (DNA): TGTGCCATCACATCCTCCACCGGTCAGCCCCAGCATTTT. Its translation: CAITSSTGQPQHF.

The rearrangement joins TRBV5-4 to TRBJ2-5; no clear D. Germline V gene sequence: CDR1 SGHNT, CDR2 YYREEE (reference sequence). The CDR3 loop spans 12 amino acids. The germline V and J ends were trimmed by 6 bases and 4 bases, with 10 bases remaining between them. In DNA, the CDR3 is TGTGCCAGCACACGACTGGGAGAGACCCAGTACTTC. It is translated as CASTRLGETQYF.

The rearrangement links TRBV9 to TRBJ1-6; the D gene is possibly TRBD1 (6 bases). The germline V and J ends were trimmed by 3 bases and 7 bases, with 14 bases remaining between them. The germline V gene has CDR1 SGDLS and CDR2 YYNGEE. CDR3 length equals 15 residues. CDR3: CASSARGTVNSPLHF. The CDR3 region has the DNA TGTGCCAGCAGCGCCAGGGGAACGGTGAATTCACCCCTCCACTTT.

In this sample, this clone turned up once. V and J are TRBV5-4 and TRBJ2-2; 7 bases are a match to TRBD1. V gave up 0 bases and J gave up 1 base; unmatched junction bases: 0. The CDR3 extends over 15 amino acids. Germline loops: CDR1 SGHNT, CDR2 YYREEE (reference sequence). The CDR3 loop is CASSLDRGNTGELFF. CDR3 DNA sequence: TGTGCCAGCAGCTTGGACAGGGGGAACACCGGGGAGCTGTTTTTT.

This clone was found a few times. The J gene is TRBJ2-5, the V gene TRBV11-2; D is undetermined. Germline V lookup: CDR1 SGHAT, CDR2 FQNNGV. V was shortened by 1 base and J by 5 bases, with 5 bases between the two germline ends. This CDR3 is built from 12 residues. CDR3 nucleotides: TGTGCCAGCAGCTTAGTACGGGAGACCCAGTACTTC. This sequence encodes CASSLVRETQYF.

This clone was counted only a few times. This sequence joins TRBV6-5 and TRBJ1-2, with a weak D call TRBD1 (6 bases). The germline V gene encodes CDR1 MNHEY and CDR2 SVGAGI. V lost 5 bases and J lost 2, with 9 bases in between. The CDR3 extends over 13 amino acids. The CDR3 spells CASSNQGNYGYTF. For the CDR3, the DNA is TGTGCCAGCAGTAACCAGGGGAACTATGGCTACACCTTC.